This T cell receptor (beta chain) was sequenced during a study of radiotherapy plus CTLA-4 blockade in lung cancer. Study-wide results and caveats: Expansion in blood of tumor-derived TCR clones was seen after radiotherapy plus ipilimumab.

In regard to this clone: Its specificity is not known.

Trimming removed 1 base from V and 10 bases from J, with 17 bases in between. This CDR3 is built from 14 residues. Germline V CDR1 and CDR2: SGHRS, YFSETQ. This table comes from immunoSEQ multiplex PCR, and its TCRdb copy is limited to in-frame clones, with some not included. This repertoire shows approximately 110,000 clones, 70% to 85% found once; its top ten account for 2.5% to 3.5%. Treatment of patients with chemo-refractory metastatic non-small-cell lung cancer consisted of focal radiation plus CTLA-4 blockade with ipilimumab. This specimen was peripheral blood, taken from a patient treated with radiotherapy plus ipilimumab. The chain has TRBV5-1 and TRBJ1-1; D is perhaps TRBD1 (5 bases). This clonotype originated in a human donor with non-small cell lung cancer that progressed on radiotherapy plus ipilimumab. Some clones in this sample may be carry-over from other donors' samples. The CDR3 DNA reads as TGCGCCAGCAGCTTGACTTATAGGGGTCTTGGAGCTTTCTTT. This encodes CASSLTYRGLGAFF.